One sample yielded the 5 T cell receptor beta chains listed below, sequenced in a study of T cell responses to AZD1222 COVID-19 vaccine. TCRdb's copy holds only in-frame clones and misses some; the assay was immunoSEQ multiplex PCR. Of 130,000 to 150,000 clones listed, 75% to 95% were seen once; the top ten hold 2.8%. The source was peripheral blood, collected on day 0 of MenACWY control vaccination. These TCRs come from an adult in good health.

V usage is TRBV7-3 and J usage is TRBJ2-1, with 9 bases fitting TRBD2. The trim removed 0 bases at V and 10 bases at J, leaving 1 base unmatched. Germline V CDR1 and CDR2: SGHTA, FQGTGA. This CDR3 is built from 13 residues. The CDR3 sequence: CASSLTLAGEQFF. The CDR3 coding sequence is TGTGCCAGCAGCTTAACACTAGCGGGCGAGCAGTTCTTC.

DNA of the CDR3: TGCGCCAGCAGCTTGGTTAGCGGGGAGGATGAAAAACTGTTTTTT. It translates to CASSLVSGEDEKLFF. The genes are TRBV5-1 and TRBJ1-4; D call uncertain. Per the germline V gene, CDR1 is SGHRS and CDR2 is YFSETQ. Trimming stripped 0 bases from V and 6 bases from J, with 12 bases between. There are 15 residues in the CDR3.

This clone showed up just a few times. CDR3 bases: TGTGCCAGCAGGGAGGGAACCAGCCAGCCCCAGCATTTT. It codes for CASREGTSQPQHF. V is TRBV27 and J is TRBJ1-5; D gene uncertain. The length of the CDR3 is 13 residues. The germline V and J ends were trimmed by 6 bases and 7 bases, with 13 bases remaining between them. Germline loops: CDR1 MNHEY, CDR2 SMNVEV (reference sequence).

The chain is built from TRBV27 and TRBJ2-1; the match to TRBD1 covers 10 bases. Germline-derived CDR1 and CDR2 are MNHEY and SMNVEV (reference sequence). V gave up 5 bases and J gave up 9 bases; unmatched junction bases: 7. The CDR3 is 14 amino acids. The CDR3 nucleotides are TGTGCCAGCAGTCACCGGGACAGGGGAATTGAGCAGTTCTTC. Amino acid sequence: CASSHRDRGIEQFF.

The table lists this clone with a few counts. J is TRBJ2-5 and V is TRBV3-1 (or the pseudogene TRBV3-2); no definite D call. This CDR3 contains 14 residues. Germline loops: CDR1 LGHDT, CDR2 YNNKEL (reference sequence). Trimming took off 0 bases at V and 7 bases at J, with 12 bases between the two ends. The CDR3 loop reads CASSQELPPGTQYF. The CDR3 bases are TGTGCCAGCAGCCAAGAACTCCCCCCCGGGACCCAGTACTTC.